This TCR beta chain stems from a study of T-cell reconstitution after alpha-beta-depleted transplantation in children. The authors prepared the TCRbeta library with unique molecular identifiers. TCRdb processed the PCR reads anew with MiXCR; each CDR3 protein has one entry. The sample has 450,000 to 500,000 distinct CDR3 sequences; around 13% are singletons. Trimming took 4 bases from V and 4 from J; bases not matched to a gene: 8. The CDR3 spans 15 residues. Germline values: CDR1 LGHNA, CDR2 YSLEER. The rearrangement uses TRBV4-3 and TRBJ2-3; 7 bases agree with TRBD2. The material was PBMCs from the stem cell graft donor, obtained from the stem cell graft. This receptor was taken from a human donor who donated a stem cell graft to a child with combined immunodeficiency. The chain's CDR3 is CASSRGLQLSDTQYF. CDR3 DNA: TGCGCCAGCAGCCGGGGACTACAGTTGTCAGATACGCAGTATTTT.